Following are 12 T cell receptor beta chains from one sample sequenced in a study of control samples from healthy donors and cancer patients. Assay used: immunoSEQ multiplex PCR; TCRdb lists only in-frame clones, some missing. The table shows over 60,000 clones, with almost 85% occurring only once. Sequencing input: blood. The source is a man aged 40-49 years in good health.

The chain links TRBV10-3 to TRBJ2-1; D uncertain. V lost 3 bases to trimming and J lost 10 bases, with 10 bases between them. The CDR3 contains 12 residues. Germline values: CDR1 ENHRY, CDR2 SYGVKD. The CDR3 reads CAISELISEQFF. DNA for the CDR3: TGTGCCATCAGTGAACTCATCTCGGAGCAGTTCTTC.

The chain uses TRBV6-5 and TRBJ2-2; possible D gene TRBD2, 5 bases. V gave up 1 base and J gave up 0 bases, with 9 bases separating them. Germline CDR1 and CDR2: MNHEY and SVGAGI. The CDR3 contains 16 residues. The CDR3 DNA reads TGTGCCAGCAGTTACTTTCTCGGGGCGAACACCGGGGAGCTGTTTTTT. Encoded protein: CASSYFLGANTGELFF.

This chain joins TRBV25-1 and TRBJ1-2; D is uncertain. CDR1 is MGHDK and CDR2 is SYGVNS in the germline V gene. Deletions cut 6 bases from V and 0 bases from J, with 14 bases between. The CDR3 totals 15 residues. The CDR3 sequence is CASSFGSAANYGYTF. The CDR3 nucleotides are TGTGCCAGCAGCTTTGGCAGTGCAGCTAACTATGGCTACACCTTC.

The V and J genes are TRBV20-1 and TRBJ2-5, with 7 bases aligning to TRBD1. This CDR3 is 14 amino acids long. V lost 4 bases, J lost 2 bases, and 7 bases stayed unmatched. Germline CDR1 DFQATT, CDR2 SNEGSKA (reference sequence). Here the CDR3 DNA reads TGCAGTGCTACTGAGATGACAGGGCAAGAGACCCAGTACTTC. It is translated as CSATEMTGQETQYF.

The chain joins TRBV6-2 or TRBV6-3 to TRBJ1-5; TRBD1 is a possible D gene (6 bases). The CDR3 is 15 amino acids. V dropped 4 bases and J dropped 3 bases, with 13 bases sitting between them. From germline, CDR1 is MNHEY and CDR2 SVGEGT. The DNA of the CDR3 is TGTGCCAGCAGTTCCGCGGACAGCGCCAATCAGCCCCAGCATTTT. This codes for CASSSADSANQPQHF.

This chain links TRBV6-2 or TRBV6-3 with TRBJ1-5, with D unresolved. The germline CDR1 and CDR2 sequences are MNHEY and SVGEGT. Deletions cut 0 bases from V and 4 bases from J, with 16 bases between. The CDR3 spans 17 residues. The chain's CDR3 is CASSYSTDFWENQPQHF. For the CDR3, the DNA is TGTGCCAGCAGTTACTCGACCGACTTTTGGGAAAATCAGCCCCAGCATTTT.

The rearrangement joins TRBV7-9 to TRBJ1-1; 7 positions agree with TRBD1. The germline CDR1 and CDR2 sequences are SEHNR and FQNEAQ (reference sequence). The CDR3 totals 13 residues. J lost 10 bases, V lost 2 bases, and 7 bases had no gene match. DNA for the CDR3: TGTGCCAGCAGCTTATTTCAGGGGGAGATAGCTTTCTTT. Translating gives CASSLFQGEIAFF.

The CDR3: CATSTDRRLNTGELFF. DNA for the CDR3: TGTGCCACCAGCACTGACAGGCGCTTGAACACCGGGGAGCTGTTTTTT. The rearrangement uses TRBV15 and TRBJ2-2, with D maybe TRBD1 (6 bases). The V end lost 4 bases, the J end lost 1 base, and 13 bases lay between the germline ends. The length of the CDR3 is 16 residues. Germline V gene lookup returns CDR1 LNHNV and CDR2 YYDKDF (reference sequence).

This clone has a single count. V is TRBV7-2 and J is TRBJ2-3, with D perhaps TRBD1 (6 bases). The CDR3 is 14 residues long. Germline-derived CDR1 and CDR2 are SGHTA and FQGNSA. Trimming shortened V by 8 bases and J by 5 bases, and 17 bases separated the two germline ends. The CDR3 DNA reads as TGTGCCAGCGCCCGGGACATAGGTGTAGATACGCAGTATTTT. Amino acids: CASARDIGVDTQYF. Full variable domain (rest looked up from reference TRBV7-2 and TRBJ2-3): GAGVSQSPSNKVTEKGKDVELRCDPISGHTALYWYRQSLGQGLEFLIYFQGNSAPDKSGLPSDRFSAERTGGSVSTLTIQRTQQEDSAVYLCASARDIGVDTQYFGPGTRLTVL.

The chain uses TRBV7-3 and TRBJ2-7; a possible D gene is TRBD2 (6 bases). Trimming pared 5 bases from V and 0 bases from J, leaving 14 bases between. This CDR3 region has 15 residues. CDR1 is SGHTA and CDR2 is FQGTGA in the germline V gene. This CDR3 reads CASSPGPGSSYEQYF. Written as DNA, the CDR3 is TGTGCCAGCAGCCCCGGGCCCGGGAGCTCCTACGAGCAGTACTTC.

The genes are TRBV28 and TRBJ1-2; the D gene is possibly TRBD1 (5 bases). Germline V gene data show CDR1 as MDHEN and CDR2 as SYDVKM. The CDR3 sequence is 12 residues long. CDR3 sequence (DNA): TGTGTCCGGGGGGACCCTAACTATGGCTACACCTTC. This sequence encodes CVRGDPNYGYTF.

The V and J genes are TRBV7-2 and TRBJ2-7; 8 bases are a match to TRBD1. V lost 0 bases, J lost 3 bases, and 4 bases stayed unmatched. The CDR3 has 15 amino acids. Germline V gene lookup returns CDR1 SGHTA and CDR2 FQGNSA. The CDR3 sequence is CASSLAGQANYEQYF. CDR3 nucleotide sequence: TGTGCCAGCAGCTTAGCGGGACAGGCCAACTACGAGCAGTACTTC.